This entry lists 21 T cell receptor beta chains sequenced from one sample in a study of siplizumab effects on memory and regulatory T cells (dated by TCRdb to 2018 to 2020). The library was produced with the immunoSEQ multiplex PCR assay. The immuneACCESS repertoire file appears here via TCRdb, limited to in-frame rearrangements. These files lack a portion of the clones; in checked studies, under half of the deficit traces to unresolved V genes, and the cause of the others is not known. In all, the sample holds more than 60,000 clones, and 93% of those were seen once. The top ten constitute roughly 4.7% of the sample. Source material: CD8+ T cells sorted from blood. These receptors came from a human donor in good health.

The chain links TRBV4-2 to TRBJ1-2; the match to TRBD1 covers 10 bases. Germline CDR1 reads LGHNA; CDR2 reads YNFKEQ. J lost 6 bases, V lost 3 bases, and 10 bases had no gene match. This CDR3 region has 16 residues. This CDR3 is CASSQGQGSPVDGYTF. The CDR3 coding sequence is TGTGCCAGCAGCCAGGGACAGGGGTCACCGGTGGATGGCTACACCTTC.

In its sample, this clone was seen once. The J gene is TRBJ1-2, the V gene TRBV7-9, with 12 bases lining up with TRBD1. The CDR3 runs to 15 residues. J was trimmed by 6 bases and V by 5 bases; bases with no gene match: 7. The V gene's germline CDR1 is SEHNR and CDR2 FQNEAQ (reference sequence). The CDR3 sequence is CASSDPGQGANGYTF. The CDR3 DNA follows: TGTGCCAGCAGCGACCCGGGACAGGGGGCGAATGGCTACACCTTC.

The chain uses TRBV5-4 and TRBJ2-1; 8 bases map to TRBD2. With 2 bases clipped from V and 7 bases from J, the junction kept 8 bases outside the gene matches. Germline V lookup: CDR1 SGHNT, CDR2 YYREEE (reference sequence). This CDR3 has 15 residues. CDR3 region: CASSFPRGVGNEQFF. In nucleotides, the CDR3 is TGTGCCAGCAGCTTTCCGCGGGGGGTGGGTAATGAGCAGTTCTTC.

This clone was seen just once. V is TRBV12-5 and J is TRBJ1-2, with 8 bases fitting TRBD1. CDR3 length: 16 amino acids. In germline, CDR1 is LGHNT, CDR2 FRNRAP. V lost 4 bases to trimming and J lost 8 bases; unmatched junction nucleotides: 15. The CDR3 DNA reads TGTGCTAGTGGTTCCGCAGGGGGCGCGTGGTTTATGGGCTACACCTTC. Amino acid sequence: CASGSAGGAWFMGYTF.

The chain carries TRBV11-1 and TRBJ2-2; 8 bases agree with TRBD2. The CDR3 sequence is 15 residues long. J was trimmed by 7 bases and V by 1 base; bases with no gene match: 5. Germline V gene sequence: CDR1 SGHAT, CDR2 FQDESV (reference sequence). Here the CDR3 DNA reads TGTGCCAGCAGCTTAGAGGGACTAGGAGTCGGGGAGCTGTTTTTT. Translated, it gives CASSLEGLGVGELFF.

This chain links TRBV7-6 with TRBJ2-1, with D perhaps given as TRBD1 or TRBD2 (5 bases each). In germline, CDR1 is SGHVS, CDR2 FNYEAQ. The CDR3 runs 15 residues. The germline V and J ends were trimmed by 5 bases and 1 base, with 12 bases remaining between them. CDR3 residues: CASSLSGGSYNEQFF. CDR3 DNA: TGTGCCAGCAGCCTTAGTGGGGGATCCTACAATGAGCAGTTCTTC.

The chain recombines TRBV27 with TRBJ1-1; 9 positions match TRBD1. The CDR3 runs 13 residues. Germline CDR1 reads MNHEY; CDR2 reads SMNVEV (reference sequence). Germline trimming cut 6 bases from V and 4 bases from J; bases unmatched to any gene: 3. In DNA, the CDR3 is TGTGCCAGCAGAGAGACAGGGGGCACTGAAGCTTTCTTT. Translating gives CASRETGGTEAFF.

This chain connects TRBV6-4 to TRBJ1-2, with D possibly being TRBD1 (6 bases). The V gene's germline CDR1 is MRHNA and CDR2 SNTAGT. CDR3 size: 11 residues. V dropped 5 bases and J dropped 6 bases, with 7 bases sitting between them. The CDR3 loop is CASSSGDGYTF. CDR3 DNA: TGTGCCAGCAGTTCAGGGGATGGCTACACCTTC.

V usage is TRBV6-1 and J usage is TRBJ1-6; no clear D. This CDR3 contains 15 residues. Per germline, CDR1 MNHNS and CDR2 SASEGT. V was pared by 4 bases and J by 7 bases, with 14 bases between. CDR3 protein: CASSAHEGANSPLHF. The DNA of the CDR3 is TGTGCCAGCAGTGCCCATGAGGGAGCCAATTCACCCCTCCACTTT.

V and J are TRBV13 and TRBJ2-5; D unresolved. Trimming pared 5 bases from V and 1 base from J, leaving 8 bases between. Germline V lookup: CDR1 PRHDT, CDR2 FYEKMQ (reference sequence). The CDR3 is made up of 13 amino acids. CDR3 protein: CASSDHRQETQYF. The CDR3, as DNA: TGTGCCAGCAGCGACCACCGCCAAGAGACCCAGTACTTC. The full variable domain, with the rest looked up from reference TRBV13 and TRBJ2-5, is AAGVIQSPRHLIKEKRETATLKCYPIPRHDTVYWYQQGPGQDPQFLISFYEKMQSDKGSIPDRFSAQQFSDYHSELNMSSLELGDSALYFCASSDHRQETQYFGPGTRLLVL.

The CDR3 DNA reads as TGTGCCAGCAGTTTTGGGGGGAACACTGAAGCTTTCTTT. This codes for CASSFGGNTEAFF. The V and J genes are TRBV2 and TRBJ1-1, with D perhaps matching TRBD1 (5 bases). Per germline, CDR1 SNHLY and CDR2 FYNNEI. CDR3 length: 13 amino acids. V lost 5 bases, J lost 1 base, and 8 bases lay in between.

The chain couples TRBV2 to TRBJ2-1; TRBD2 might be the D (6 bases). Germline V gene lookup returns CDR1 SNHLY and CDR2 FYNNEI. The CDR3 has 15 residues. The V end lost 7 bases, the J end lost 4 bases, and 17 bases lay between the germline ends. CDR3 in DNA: TGTGCCAGCAAAGAATCGGCTAGCGAGTACAATGAGCAGTTCTTC. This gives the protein CASKESASEYNEQFF. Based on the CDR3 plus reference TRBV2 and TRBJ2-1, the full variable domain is EPEVTQTPSHQVTQMGQEVILRCVPISNHLYFYWYRQILGQKVEFLVSFYNNEISEKSEIFDDQFSVERPDGSNFTLKIRSTKLEDSAMYFCASKESASEYNEQFFGPGTRLTVL.

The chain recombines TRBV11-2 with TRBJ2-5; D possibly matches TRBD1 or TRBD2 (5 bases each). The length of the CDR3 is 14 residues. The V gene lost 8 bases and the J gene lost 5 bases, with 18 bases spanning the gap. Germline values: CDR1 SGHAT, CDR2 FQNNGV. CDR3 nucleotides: TGTGCCAGCGGGGACCCTTTGGGTTGGGAGACCCAGTACTTC. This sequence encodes CASGDPLGWETQYF.

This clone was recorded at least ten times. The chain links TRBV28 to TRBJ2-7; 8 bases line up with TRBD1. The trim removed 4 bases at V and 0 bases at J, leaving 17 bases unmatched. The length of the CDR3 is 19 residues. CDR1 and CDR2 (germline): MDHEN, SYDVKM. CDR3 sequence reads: CASSSLRGLTTQSSYEQYF. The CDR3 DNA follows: TGTGCCAGCAGTTCGCTCAGGGGGCTAACGACTCAAAGCTCCTACGAGCAGTACTTC.

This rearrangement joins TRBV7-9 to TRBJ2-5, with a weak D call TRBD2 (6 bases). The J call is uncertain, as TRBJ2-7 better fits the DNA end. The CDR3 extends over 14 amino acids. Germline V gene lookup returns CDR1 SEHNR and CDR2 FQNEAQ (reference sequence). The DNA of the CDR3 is TGTGCCAGCAGCCCCCGGGACTTCTCCTACGAGCAGTACTTC. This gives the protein CASSPRDFSYEQYF.

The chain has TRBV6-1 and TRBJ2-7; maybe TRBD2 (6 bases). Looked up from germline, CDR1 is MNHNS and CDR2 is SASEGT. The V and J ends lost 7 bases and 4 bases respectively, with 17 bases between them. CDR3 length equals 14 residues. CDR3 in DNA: TGTGCCAGCACCCCTATGACGGGAGAATACGAGCAGTACTTC. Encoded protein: CASTPMTGEYEQYF.

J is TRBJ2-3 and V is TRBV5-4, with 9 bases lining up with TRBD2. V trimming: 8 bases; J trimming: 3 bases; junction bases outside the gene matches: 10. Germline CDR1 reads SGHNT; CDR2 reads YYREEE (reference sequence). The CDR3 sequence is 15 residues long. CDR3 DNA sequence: TGTGCCAGTAGTAATAGCGGGGGAATAACAGATACGCAGTATTTT. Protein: CASSNSGGITDTQYF.

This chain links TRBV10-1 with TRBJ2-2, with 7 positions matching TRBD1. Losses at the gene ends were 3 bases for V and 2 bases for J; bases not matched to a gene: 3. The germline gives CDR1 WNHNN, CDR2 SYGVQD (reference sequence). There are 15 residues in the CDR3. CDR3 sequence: CASSDSGGNTGELFF. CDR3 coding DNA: TGCGCCAGCAGTGATTCAGGGGGTAACACCGGGGAGCTGTTTTTT.

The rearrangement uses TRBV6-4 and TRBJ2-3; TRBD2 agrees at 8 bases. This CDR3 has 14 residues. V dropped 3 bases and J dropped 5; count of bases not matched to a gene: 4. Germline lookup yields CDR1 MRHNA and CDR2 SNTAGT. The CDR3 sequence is CASSEAGGEDTQYF. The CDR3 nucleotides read TGTGCCAGCAGTGAGGCGGGGGGCGAAGATACGCAGTATTTT.

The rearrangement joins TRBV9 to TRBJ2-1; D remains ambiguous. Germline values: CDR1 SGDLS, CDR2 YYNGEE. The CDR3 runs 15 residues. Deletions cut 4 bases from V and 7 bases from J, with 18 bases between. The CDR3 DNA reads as TGTGCCAGCAGCCCCTTTCGGCTCACGCGGAATGAGCAGTTCTTC. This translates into CASSPFRLTRNEQFF.

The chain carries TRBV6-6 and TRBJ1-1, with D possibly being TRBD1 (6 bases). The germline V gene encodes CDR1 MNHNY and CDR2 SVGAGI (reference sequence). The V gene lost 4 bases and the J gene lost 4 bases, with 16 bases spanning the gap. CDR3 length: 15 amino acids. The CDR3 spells CASSSPTGLGTEAFF. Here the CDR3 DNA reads TGTGCCAGCAGTTCCCCGACAGGTCTGGGCACTGAAGCTTTCTTT.